A single sample is the source of the 15 T cell receptor beta chains below, sequenced in a study of radiation and T cells in renal cell carcinoma. Described time point: blood 2 weeks post-SBRT. Treatment meaning: 15 Gy SBRT to primary tumor, nephrectomy 4 weeks later. Using immunoSEQ multiplex PCR, the repertoire was profiled, and TCRdb retains in-frame clones only, with some absent. The sample carries roughly 130,000 clones, approximately 80% recorded once. The material was blood, obtained from a patient whose treatment included radiotherapy and nephrectomy. The receptors derive from a woman aged 60 to 75 with renal cell carcinoma.

The table lists this clone with a few counts. The CDR3 region has the DNA TGCAGTGCTCAGGTGATCGACGAGCAGTACTTC. This gives the protein CSAQVIDEQYF. The chain has TRBV20-1 and TRBJ2-7; D remains unclear. The CDR3 contains 11 residues. Trimming left V 5 bases short and J 5 bases short, with 10 bases between. Germline-derived CDR1 and CDR2 are DFQATT and SNEGSKA (reference sequence).

The chain couples TRBV30 to TRBJ2-7; either TRBD1 or TRBD2 may supply D (5 bases each). V lost 2 bases and J 2 bases, leaving 19 bases between the germline ends. The CDR3 length is 16 residues. Germline V gene lookup returns CDR1 GTSNPN and CDR2 SVGIG (reference sequence). In DNA form, the CDR3 reads TGTGCCTGGAGTAGGCCGGGACGGTCGATTCCCTACGAGCAGTACTTC. Its translation is CAWSRPGRSIPYEQYF.

The rearrangement joins TRBV28 to TRBJ2-7; 9 bases are a match to TRBD1. Germline assignment: CDR1 MDHEN and CDR2 SYDVKM. Losses at the gene ends were 6 bases for V and 3 bases for J; bases not matched to a gene: 9. The CDR3 has 15 amino acids. The CDR3 coding sequence is TGTGCCAGCAGCCCCTCGACAGGGGGAGGCTACGAGCAGTACTTC. It yields the protein CASSPSTGGGYEQYF.

A few counts support this clone. V and J are TRBV27 and TRBJ2-1; 8 bases fit TRBD2. CDR1 is MNHEY, CDR2 SMNVEV, per germline (reference sequence). Unmatched junction bases numbered 10, after V lost 7 bases and J lost 2 bases. The CDR3 totals 16 residues. The CDR3 here is CASTQGGRPAYNEQFF. DNA of the CDR3: TGTGCCAGCACCCAAGGCGGGAGGCCCGCCTACAATGAGCAGTTCTTC.

The CDR3 region is CASSVSGGADYGYTF. CDR3 sequence (DNA): TGTGCCAGCAGCGTTTCGGGGGGCGCAGACTATGGCTACACCTTC. The chain couples TRBV9 to TRBJ1-2; possibly TRBD1 for D (6 bases). The V and J ends lost 2 bases and 3 bases respectively, with 14 bases between them. Looked up from germline, CDR1 is SGDLS and CDR2 is YYNGEE. This CDR3 contains 15 residues.

This sequence joins TRBV10-3 and TRBJ2-7; 12 positions match TRBD1. Trimming cost V 6 bases and J 5 bases; bases outside gene matches: 5. This CDR3 comprises 14 residues. Germline V gene sequence: CDR1 ENHRY, CDR2 SYGVKD. In nucleotides, the CDR3 is TGTGCCATCAGGGGACAGGGGGCGTTTAACGAGCAGTACTTC. Amino acids: CAIRGQGAFNEQYF.

Here the CDR3 DNA reads TGTGCCAGCAGTCGACCAGGGGGGGGTGAAGCTTTCTTT. Protein: CASSRPGGGEAFF. The chain combines TRBV28 with TRBJ1-1; the match to TRBD1 covers 7 bases. The J segment lost 7 bases and the V segment lost 5 bases, leaving 7 bases of the junction unmatched. Germline assignment: CDR1 MDHEN and CDR2 SYDVKM. The CDR3 contains 13 residues.

DNA for the CDR3: TGTGCCAGCAGGGATGGACGGTCTGATGGCTACACCTTC. Encoded protein: CASRDGRSDGYTF. The chain carries TRBV27 and TRBJ1-2; D is undetermined. The V end lost 6 bases, the J end lost 6 bases, and 14 bases lay between the germline ends. The CDR3 is made up of 13 amino acids. The germline gives CDR1 MNHEY, CDR2 SMNVEV (reference sequence).

This chain uses TRBV5-6 with TRBJ2-5, with 10 bases aligning to TRBD2. Germline trimming cut 2 bases from V and 2 bases from J; bases unmatched to any gene: 9. The CDR3 consists of 17 residues. The germline V gene encodes CDR1 SGHDT and CDR2 YYEEEE. DNA for the CDR3: TGTGCCAGCAGCTTCGTTCTAGCGGGGGATCTACAAGAGACCCAGTACTTC. It yields the protein CASSFVLAGDLQETQYF.

V usage is TRBV5-5 and J usage is TRBJ1-1; possible D gene TRBD1, 6 bases. The CDR3 consists of 15 residues. Germline V gene lookup returns CDR1 SGHKS and CDR2 YYEKEE (reference sequence). Trimming took 2 bases from V and 1 from J, leaving 12 bases between them. The CDR3: CASSFPQGTNTEAFF. CDR3 nucleotide sequence: TGTGCCAGCAGCTTTCCCCAGGGGACGAACACTGAAGCTTTCTTT.

J is TRBJ1-1 and V is TRBV6-1, with no clear D. V was clipped by 8 bases and J by 0 bases, with 7 bases between them. The CDR3 length is 12 residues. From germline, CDR1 is MNHNS and CDR2 SASEGT. Here the CDR3 DNA reads TGTGCCAGCGGCAAAATGAACACTGAAGCTTTCTTT. This translates into CASGKMNTEAFF.

A few counts support this clone. The chain joins TRBV28 to TRBJ2-3; 14 positions match TRBD2. This CDR3 is built from 14 residues. Looked up from germline, CDR1 is MDHEN and CDR2 is SYDVKM. Trimming took 5 bases from V and 7 from J; bases not matched to a gene: 2. CDR3 nucleotides: TGTGCCAGCAGTCGGACTAGCGGGAGGAATACGCAGTATTTT. Translation: CASSRTSGRNTQYF.

The chain has TRBV18 and TRBJ1-5; no clear D. Germline loops: CDR1 KGHSH, CDR2 LQKENI. CDR3 length: 13 residues. V lost 6 bases and J 7 bases, leaving 13 bases between the germline ends. CDR3 sequence reads: CASSTNQGQPQHF. DNA for the CDR3: TGTGCCAGCTCCACGAATCAAGGACAGCCCCAGCATTTT.

This clone was seen once. This chain joins TRBV9 and TRBJ2-3; TRBD2 aligns across 11 bases. Germline CDR1 is SGDLS and CDR2 is YYNGEE. J was trimmed by 13 bases and V by 4 bases; bases with no gene match: 17. The CDR3 runs to 16 residues. DNA of the CDR3: TGTGCCAGCAGCCCAGTCCTTCCTAGCGGGGGGCCGCGGGAGTATTTT. Residues: CASSPVLPSGGPREYF.

Only one count was recorded for this clone. This chain connects TRBV6-5 to TRBJ2-7; unclear D gene. CDR3 length: 13 amino acids. Germline CDR1 and CDR2: MNHEY and SVGAGI. V lost 5 bases and J lost 3, with 11 bases in between. The CDR3 loop is CASSSSDGYEQYF. CDR3 DNA: TGTGCCAGCAGTAGTTCTGACGGCTACGAGCAGTACTTC.